These T cell receptor beta chains were read from a single sample in a study of vaccination effects on CD4 cells after COVID-19. These receptors lack a known antigen. Assay used: immunoSEQ multiplex PCR; TCRdb lists only in-frame clones, some missing. The table records about 46,000 clones, about 70% of them present only once. The source material was CD4+ T cells from PBMCs cultured without peptide, sampled before COVID-19 vaccination. Every receptor here comes from a human donor who had a prior SARS-CoV-2 infection. The CDR3 runs from the conserved cysteine through the conserved F or W. Each record gives: J gene, D gene, clone size, V gene, CDR3 DNA, CDR3 protein. The D gene is left open where the match is weak. Size tells how often a clone was seen (once, few, many) or the class of an expanded clone, and some rows leave it out.

TRBJ1-2 | - | - | TRBV5-4 | TGTGCCAGCAGCTTCCTATTCGAAGTTGGCTACACCTTC | CASSFLFEVGYTF
TRBJ1-6 | - | - | TRBV7-2 | TGTGCCAGCAGCTTAGCGCTCGGGGCTATTAATTCACCCCTCCACTTT | CASSLALGAINSPLHF
TRBJ2-7 | TRBD2 | - | TRBV28 | TGTGCCAGTGACCGGCGGGAGAGCTCCTACGAGCAGTACTTC | CASDRRESSYEQYF
TRBJ2-2 | TRBD2 | - | TRBV18 | TGTGCCAGCTCTCTAAGGACTAGCGGGAGTAACACCGGGGAGCTGTTTTTT | CASSLRTSGSNTGELFF
TRBJ2-7 | TRBD1 | once | TRBV5-1 | TGCGCCAGCAGCTTTGGAACCCCAGACAGGGGGCACGAGCAGTACTTC | CASSFGTPDRGHEQYF
TRBJ2-5 | TRBD2 | - | TRBV3-1/TRBV3-2 | TGTGCCAGCAGCTCCGCCGGGAGGGCAGAGACCCAGTACTTC | CASSSAGRAETQYF
TRBJ1-1 | TRBD1 | - | TRBV2 | TGTGCCAGCAGTGACGTTGGGACAGTAGCTTTCTTT | CASSDVGTVAFF
TRBJ2-2 | - | - | TRBV11-3 | TGTGCCAGCAGCTTAGATCCCCAGAACACCGGGGAGCTGTTTTTT | CASSLDPQNTGELFF
TRBJ1-2 | TRBD1 | few | TRBV3-1/TRBV3-2 | TGTGCCAGCAGCCAAGATTTCAGGGGGATAAACTATGGCTACACCTTC | CASSQDFRGINYGYTF
TRBJ2-2 | - | - | TRBV30 | TGTGCCTGGTTGGGAATGAGCACCGGGGAGCTGTTTTTT | CAWLGMSTGELFF
TRBJ1-4 | TRBD1 | - | TRBV28 | TGTGCCAGCAGTTTGGGGGGACAGGGAGACGAAAAACTGTTTTTT | CASSLGGQGDEKLFF
TRBJ1-1 | - | - | TRBV18 | TGTGCCAGCTCACCCAGAGGACGGATCACTGAAGCTTTCTTT | CASSPRGRITEAFF
TRBJ1-1 | - | few | TRBV2 | TGTGCCAGCAGAGGGTTCCGTAACACTGAAGCTTTCTTT | CASRGFRNTEAFF
TRBJ1-3 | - | - | TRBV3-1/TRBV3-2 | TGTGCCAGCAGCCAAGGGGCAGGGCCCTATCTACCGCGTGCCATATATTTT | CASSQGAGPYLPRAIYF
TRBJ2-3 | - | once | TRBV7-3 | TGTGCCAGCAGCTTAGACAGCCACACAGATACGCAGTATTTT | CASSLDSHTDTQYF
TRBJ2-7 | TRBD2 | few | TRBV6-5 | TGTGCCAGCAGGCAAAGCCTAGCGGTCTCCTACGAGCAGTACTTC | CASRQSLAVSYEQYF
TRBJ2-3 | TRBD1 | once | TRBV6-5 | TGTGCCAGCAGGGGACAGGGGAGCACAGATACGCAGTATTTT | CASRGQGSTDTQYF
TRBJ2-4 | - | - | TRBV7-9 | TGTGCCAGCAGACCCTGGGGGGGGCTGGAAAACATTCAGTACTTC | CASRPWGGLENIQYF
TRBJ2-7 | TRBD2 | once | TRBV7-2 | TGTGCCAGCAGCTCTCGAGCGGGGGGCGGGCTTTCGTACGAGCAGTACTTC | CASSSRAGGGLSYEQYF
TRBJ2-5 | - | - | TRBV7-2 | TGTGCCAGCAGCTTAGTTTTGGGCGGGGAGACCCAGTACTTC | CASSLVLGGETQYF
TRBJ1-5 | - | - | TRBV4-2 | TGTGCCAGCAGCCAAGATGAACGTTCGTATAGCAATCAGCCCCAGCATTTT | CASSQDERSYSNQPQHF
TRBJ2-1 | TRBD1 | - | TRBV7-6 | TGTGCCAGCAGCTTGAGACAGGGGCCCACACTGACGGTAAATGAGCAGTTCTTC | CASSLRQGPTLTVNEQFF
TRBJ2-3 | TRBD2 | - | TRBV5-1 | TGCGCCAGCAGCTTGGCTAGCGGGGGGGTGGATACGCAGTATTTT | CASSLASGGVDTQYF
TRBJ2-5 | TRBD1 | - | TRBV7-3 | TGTGCCAGCAGCCCTCAAGCCGGGACAGGGGGGCAAGAGACCCAGTACTTC | CASSPQAGTGGQETQYF
TRBJ2-3 | - | medium-sized | TRBV19 | TGTGCCAGTAGTAATCTAGTGACAGATACGCAGTATTTT | CASSNLVTDTQYF
TRBJ2-5 | - | - | TRBV9 | TGTGCCAGCAGCTACTCCGGGCGGAACCAAGAGACCCAGTACTTC | CASSYSGRNQETQYF
TRBJ2-5 | - | once | TRBV4-2 | TGTGCCAGCAGCCAAGGTCCCGCTGGGACCCAGTACTTC | CASSQGPAGTQYF
TRBJ1-1 | - | - | TRBV27 | TGTGCCAGCAGTCACACGGGGGAGGCTTTCTTT | CASSHTGEAFF
TRBJ2-1 | - | - | TRBV27 | TGTGCCAGCCGACTTGGATCCCTGGTCAATGAGCAGTTCTTC | CASRLGSLVNEQFF
TRBJ1-6 | - | few | TRBV11-3 | TGTGCCAGCAGCCCCCGGATGAGCTCCTATAATTCACCCCTCCACTTT | CASSPRMSSYNSPLHF
TRBJ2-1 | TRBD2 | once | TRBV7-3 | TGTGCCAGCAGCGACCTCGGGACTACATACAATGAGCAGTTCTTC | CASSDLGTTYNEQFF
TRBJ2-2 | - | - | TRBV24-1 | TGTGCCACCAGTGAATCCGGGACATGGTCCGGGGAGCTGTTTTTT | CATSESGTWSGELFF
TRBJ1-2 | - | - | TRBV18 | TGTGCCAGCTCACCACCGGCCCCTCGACCTGGCTACACCTTC | CASSPPAPRPGYTF
TRBJ2-3 | - | - | TRBV5-4 | TGTGCCAGCAGCCATGGCGGTGTCGCGGGGCTTAGCACAGATACGCAGTATTTT | CASSHGGVAGLSTDTQYF
TRBJ1-2 | TRBD1 | - | TRBV5-6 | TGTGCCAGCAGCTGGGACAGCTATGGCTACACCTTC | CASSWDSYGYTF
TRBJ2-1 | - | - | TRBV7-2 | TGTGCCAGCAGCTCAAAGCGGGTCGCCGGCAATGAGCAGTTCTTC | CASSSKRVAGNEQFF
TRBJ2-3 | TRBD2 | - | TRBV19 | TGTGCCAGTAGGGCTCCTCCTGTTTCGGGACTAGCGGGATCAGATACGCAGTATTTT | CASRAPPVSGLAGSDTQYF
TRBJ2-3 | - | - | TRBV2 | TGTGCCAGCTTTCATGACGGCTTACCTAGCACAGATACGCAGTATTTT | CASFHDGLPSTDTQYF
TRBJ2-5 | TRBD1 | - | TRBV7-9 | TGTGCCAGCAGCTTAGCGGCGGGTCTGGGGGACAGGGTTTCGGAGACCCAGTACTTC | CASSLAAGLGDRVSETQYF
TRBJ2-3 | - | - | TRBV6-5 | TGTGCCAGCAGTTACTTCGGGACAGATACGCAGTATTTT | CASSYFGTDTQYF
TRBJ2-7 | - | - | TRBV18 | TGTGCCAGCTCAAGCGCGGGGAACGAGCAGTACTTC | CASSSAGNEQYF
TRBJ2-7 | - | once | TRBV18 | TGTGCCAGCTCCCCTGTGGGGGTCGGGGAGCAGTACTTC | CASSPVGVGEQYF
TRBJ2-7 | TRBD1 | - | TRBV29-1 | TGCAGCGTTGAGGGACAGGGTTTCCACGAGCAGTACTTC | CSVEGQGFHEQYF
TRBJ1-2 | - | - | TRBV9 | TGTGCCAGCAGCCGAGCCGGCCCAGGTAGCGGCTACACCTTC | CASSRAGPGSGYTF
TRBJ1-5 | - | - | TRBV4-1 | TGCGCCAGCAGCCCCTGGACGGATAGCAATCAGCCCCAGCATTTT | CASSPWTDSNQPQHF
TRBJ2-3 | - | - | TRBV3-1/TRBV3-2 | TGTGCCAGCAGCCAAGATTGGACGGGAAGAGCAGATACGCAGTATTTT | CASSQDWTGRADTQYF
TRBJ2-7 | TRBD1 | - | TRBV6-5 | TGTGCCAGCAGTTACAGGGACAGGGGATACGAGCAGTACTTC | CASSYRDRGYEQYF
TRBJ2-5 | TRBD1 | - | TRBV27 | TGTGCCAGCAGTGGGGACAGGGAAGGGACCCAGTACTTC | CASSGDREGTQYF
TRBJ1-2 | - | - | TRBV6-5 | TGTGCCAGCCGGCCCCACGCACCGAAGGGTGGCTACACCTTC | CASRPHAPKGGYTF
TRBJ2-7 | - | - | TRBV18 | TGTGCCAGCTCACCAGATTTCGGAGGGCCAAACGACGAGCAGTACTTC | CASSPDFGGPNDEQYF
TRBJ1-2 | TRBD1 | - | TRBV4-1 | TGCGCCAGCAGCCAGGACCCGGGACAGGAATCTGGCTACACCTTC | CASSQDPGQESGYTF
TRBJ2-7 | - | few | TRBV7-2 | TGTGCCAGCAGCTTATCGACCGGGAGCTACGAGCAGTACTTC | CASSLSTGSYEQYF
TRBJ2-1 | TRBD2 | once | TRBV11-1 | TGTGCCAGCAGCTATGACGGGACTAGCAATAATGAGCAGTTCTTC | CASSYDGTSNNEQFF
TRBJ2-7 | TRBD2 | - | TRBV5-5 | TGTGCCAGCAGCCGACTCCATAGCGGGGGGTTTGGGGACGAGCAGTACTTC | CASSRLHSGGFGDEQYF